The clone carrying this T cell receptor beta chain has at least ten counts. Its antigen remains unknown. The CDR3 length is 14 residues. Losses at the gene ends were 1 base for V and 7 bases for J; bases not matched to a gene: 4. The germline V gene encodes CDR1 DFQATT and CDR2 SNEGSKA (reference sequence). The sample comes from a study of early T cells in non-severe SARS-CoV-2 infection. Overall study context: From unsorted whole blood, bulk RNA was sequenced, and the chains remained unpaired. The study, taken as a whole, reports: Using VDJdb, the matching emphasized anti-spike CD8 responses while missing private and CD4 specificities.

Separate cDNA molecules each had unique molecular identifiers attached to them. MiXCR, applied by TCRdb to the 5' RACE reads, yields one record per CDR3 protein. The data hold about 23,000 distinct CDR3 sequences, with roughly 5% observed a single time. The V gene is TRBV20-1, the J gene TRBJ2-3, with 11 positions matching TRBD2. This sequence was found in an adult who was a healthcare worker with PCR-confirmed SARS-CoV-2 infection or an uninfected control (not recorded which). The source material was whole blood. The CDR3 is CSARGLAGYNTQYF. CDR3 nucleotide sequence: TGCAGTGCTAGAGGACTAGCGGGATATAATACGCAGTATTTT.